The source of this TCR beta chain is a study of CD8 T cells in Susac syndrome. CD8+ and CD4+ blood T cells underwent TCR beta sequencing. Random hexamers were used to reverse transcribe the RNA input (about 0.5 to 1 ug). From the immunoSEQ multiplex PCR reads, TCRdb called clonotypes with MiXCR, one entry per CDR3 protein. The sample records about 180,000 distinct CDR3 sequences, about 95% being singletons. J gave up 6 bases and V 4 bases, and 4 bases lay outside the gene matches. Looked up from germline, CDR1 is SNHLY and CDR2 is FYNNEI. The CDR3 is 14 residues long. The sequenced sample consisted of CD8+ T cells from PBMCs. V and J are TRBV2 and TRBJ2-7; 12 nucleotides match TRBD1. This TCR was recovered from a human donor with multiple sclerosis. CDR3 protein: CASSAGTGGLEQYF. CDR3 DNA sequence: TGTGCCAGCAGTGCCGGGACAGGGGGCCTCGAGCAGTACTTC.